This TCR beta chain appears in the sequencing data of a study of tumor-infiltrating lymphocytes in oesophageal squamous cell carcinoma. V gave up 2 bases and J gave up 7 bases, with 24 bases separating them. The CDR3 consists of 17 residues. Germline assignment: CDR1 SGHVS and CDR2 FQNEAQ. One entry per CDR3 protein results from TCRdb running MiXCR on the PCR reads. Of roughly 20,000 distinct CDR3 sequences listed, 40% are singletons. Sequenced input: blood. The receptor comes from a male donor with esophageal squamous cell carcinoma. The V call is TRBV7-8, the J call TRBJ2-7, with a possible D match to TRBD1 (6 bases). Written as DNA, the CDR3 is TGTGCCAGCAGCTTAAACAGGGTCCCGGTGTCCTACAATGAGCAGTACTTC. The encoded protein is CASSLNRVPVSYNEQYF.